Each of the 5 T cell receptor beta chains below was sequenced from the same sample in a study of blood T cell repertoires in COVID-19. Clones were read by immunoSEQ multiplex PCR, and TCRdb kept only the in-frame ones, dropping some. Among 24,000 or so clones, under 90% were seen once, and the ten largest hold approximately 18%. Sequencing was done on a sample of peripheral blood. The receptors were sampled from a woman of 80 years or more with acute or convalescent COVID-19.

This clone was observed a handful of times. Here the CDR3 reads CASSQGRGGSYEQYF. CDR3 DNA sequence: TGCGCCAGCAGCCAAGGACGCGGGGGATCCTACGAGCAGTACTTC. The chain employs TRBV4-3 and TRBJ2-7, with 7 bases fitting TRBD2. Germline values: CDR1 LGHNA, CDR2 YSLEER. The junction had 4 bases not matched to a gene; V was cut back by 1 base and J by 1 base. The CDR3 is 15 residues long.

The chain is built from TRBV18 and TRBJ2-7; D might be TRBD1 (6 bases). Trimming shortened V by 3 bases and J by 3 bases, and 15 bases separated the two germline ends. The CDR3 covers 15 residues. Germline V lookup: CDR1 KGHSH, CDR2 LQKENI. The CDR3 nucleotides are TGTGCCAGCTCACCCGAAAGGACAGCCCTCTACGAGCAGTACTTC. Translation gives CASSPERTALYEQYF.

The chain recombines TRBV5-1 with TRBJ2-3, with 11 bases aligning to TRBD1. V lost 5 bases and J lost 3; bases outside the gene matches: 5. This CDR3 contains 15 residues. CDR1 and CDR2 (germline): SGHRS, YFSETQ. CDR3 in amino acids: CASSWTGGETDTQYF. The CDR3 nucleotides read TGCGCCAGCAGTTGGACAGGGGGCGAAACAGATACGCAGTATTTT.

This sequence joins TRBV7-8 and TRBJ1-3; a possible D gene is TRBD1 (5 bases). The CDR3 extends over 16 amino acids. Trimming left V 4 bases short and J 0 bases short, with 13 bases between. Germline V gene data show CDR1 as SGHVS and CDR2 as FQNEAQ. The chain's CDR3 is CASSSSQASSGNTIYF. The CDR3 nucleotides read TGTGCCAGCAGCTCATCACAGGCATCCTCTGGAAACACCATATATTTT.

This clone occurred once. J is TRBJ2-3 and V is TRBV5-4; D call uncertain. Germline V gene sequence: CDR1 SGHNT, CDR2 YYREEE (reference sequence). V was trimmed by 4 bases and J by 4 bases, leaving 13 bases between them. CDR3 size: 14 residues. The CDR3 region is CASSPVGAADTQYF. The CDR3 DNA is TGTGCCAGCAGCCCCGTGGGCGCCGCAGATACGCAGTATTTT. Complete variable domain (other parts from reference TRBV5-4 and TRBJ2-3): ETGVTQSPTHLIKTRGQQVTLRCSSQSGHNTVSWYQQALGQGPQFIFQYYREEENGRGNFPPRFSGLQFPNYSSELNVNALELDDSALYLCASSPVGAADTQYFGPGTRLTVL.